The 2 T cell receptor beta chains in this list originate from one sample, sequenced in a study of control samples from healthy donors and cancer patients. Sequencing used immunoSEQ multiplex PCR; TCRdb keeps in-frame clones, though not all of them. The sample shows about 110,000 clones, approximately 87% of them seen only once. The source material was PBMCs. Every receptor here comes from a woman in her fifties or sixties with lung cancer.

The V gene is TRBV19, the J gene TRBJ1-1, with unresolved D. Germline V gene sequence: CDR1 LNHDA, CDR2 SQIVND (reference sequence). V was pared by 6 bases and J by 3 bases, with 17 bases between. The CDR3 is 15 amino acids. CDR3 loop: CASRSGSATYTEAFF. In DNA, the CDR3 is TGTGCCAGTAGGAGCGGCTCGGCCACTTACACTGAAGCTTTCTTT.

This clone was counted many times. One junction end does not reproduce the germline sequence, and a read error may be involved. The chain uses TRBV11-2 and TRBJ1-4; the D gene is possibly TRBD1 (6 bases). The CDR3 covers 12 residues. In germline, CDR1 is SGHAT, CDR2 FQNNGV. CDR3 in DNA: TGTGCCAGTAGCTTTAGGATACAGGGACTGTTTTTT. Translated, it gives CASSFRIQGLFF.